Here is one T cell receptor beta chain with its context. Its antigen target is currently unknown. Per-base quality was not reported, and no clone a single base away is much larger than it. The record originates from a study of blood T cell repertoires in COVID-19 (TCRdb year 2020). As for the study more broadly: Samples covering the acute and convalescent phases of COVID-19 were provided by collaborators in the United States, Italy and Spain. The prospective study material was composed of cDNA or gDNA derived from T cells, B-cell-depleted T cells, or PBMCs. The dataset comprised deeply sampled blood TCRbeta repertoires from subjects exposed to, actively infected with, or recovered from COVID-19. A freely available public database, intended as a resource for researchers studying the immune response to SARS-CoV-2, is where the repertoires were released. Samples were obtained from the ongoing ImmuneRACE study (first 160 participants) and from 1,000 to 1,500 subjects provided by 6 global collaborators. The sample metadata nearly always contained a de-identified subject ID, COVID-19 status, age in years and sex. Where HLA class I and class II types were available, the types were taken from metadata supplied by the sample provider, not from assay-based typing.

V ends up 4 bases short and J 3 bases short, with an unmatched junction base count of 6. CDR1 and CDR2 were assigned from the germline V gene as SGDLS and YYNGEE. The cysteine opens and the phenylalanine closes a CDR3 of 14 amino acids. The only DNA kept is the CDR3, 42 bases in frame from the first base. The immunoSEQ Assay, a bias-controlled multiplex PCR, was used to amplify TCRbeta CDR3 regions from genomic DNA. Per the original workflow: Within the assay, amplification of reference gene primers was used to estimate how many nucleated cells each sample contained. To quantify the absolute abundance of each unique TCRbeta CDR3 rearrangement, sequence reads were collapsed and filtered. For each sample, productive Simpson clonality was calculated as the square root of Simpson's diversity index across productive rearrangements. TCRdb re-hosts the immuneACCESS table, in-frame sequences only. Its copies lack some clones; in the studies checked, an unresolved V gene accounts for under half of them, and the cause for the rest is not known. For V, J and clone size, that table is used; D and trimming come from the DNA. The sample records 60,000 to 70,000 clones, over 75% of which are singletons. Approximately 23% of the sample is in the top ten clones.

Here is what the overall study found, with its caveats: The quantity of clinical and demographic metadata differed by source and by participant and was supplied without curation.

The collaborating institutions used their own protocols to collect whole blood in K2EDTA tubes. Collaborator samples were shipped for TCRbeta analysis as frozen whole blood, isolated PBMCs, or DNA extracted from either sample type. The chain was built from TRBV9 and TRBJ2-7, with 8 middle bases fitting TRBD2. The specimen was peripheral blood. The sequence came from a man between 45 and 60 years old with acute or convalescent COVID-19. In nucleotides, the sequence is TGTGCCAGCAGCCCCGCGGGGGGCGGCTACGAGCAGTACTTC. Its protein product is CASSPAGGGYEQYF.